The clone carrying this TCR beta chain was counted many times. Preparation of the TCRbeta library used unique molecular identifiers. Using its own MiXCR run on the PCR reads, TCRdb lists one record per CDR3 protein. The sample contains 150,000 to 200,000 distinct CDR3 sequences, about 6.3% of which appear only once. This entry belongs to a study of T-cell reconstitution after alpha-beta-depleted transplantation in children. The source is a human donor who donated a stem cell graft to a child with Wiskott-Aldrich syndrome. Sequencing was performed on PBMCs from the stem cell graft donor, taken from the stem cell graft.

CDR3 protein: CASSQVVREETQYF. The CDR3 DNA reads TGCGCCAGCAGCCAAGTAGTACGGGAAGAGACCCAGTACTTC. The chain couples TRBV4-3 to TRBJ2-5; D unclear. CDR1 is LGHNA and CDR2 is YSLEER in the germline V gene. The CDR3 has 14 residues. The V and J ends lost 1 base and 3 bases respectively, with 9 bases between them.